This T cell receptor beta chain was documented in a study of shared clonotypes between healthy human individuals. Germline V gene data show CDR1 as MDHEN and CDR2 as SYDVKM. The CDR3 totals 14 residues. V was trimmed by 4 bases and J by 4 bases, leaving 14 bases between them. The protocol was immunoSEQ multiplex PCR, while the TCRdb copy is restricted to in-frame clones and leaves out a portion. This sample yields about 2.4 million clones, of which 93% are seen a single time; 0.36% belongs to the top ten. Specimen: naive CD4+ T cells from PBMCs. Subset of the sample: CD45RA+ positively selected. The rearrangement uses TRBV28 and TRBJ2-7; no definite D call. The sequence was collected from a young man in good health. Some clones in this sample may be carry-over from other donors' samples. This CDR3 reads CASSSPGLHYEQYF. The CDR3 nucleotides are TGTGCCAGCAGTTCGCCGGGTCTCCATTACGAGCAGTACTTC. Combining the CDR3 with reference TRBV28 and TRBJ2-7 gives the whole variable domain DVKVTQSSRYLVKRTGEKVFLECVQDMDHENMFWYRQDPGLGLRLIYFSYDVKMKEKGDIPEGYSVSREKKERFSLILESASTNQTSMYLCASSSPGLHYEQYFGPGTRLTVT.